This T cell receptor (beta chain) came from a study of CD8 T cells in Susac syndrome. Germline V lookup: CDR1 MNHEY, CDR2 SMNVEV (reference sequence). This CDR3 is 20 amino acids long. Trimming cost V 1 base and J 6 bases, with 28 bases left between them. The authors reverse transcribed 0.5 to 1 ug RNA with random hexamers. TCR beta CDR3 was amplified by immunoSEQ multiplex PCR. This amplification extended across 54 Vbeta and 13 Jbeta segments. In TCRdb, the immunoSEQ multiplex PCR reads were re-called with MiXCR into one record per CDR3 protein. The sample shows a few hundred thousand distinct CDR3 sequences, roughly 84% of them seen only once. From blood CD8+ and CD4+ T cells, the TCR beta chain was sequenced. Both CD4+ and CD8+ T cells were negatively isolated, and TEMRA cells underwent FACS enrichment.

Source material: CD8+ T cells from PBMCs. The chain carries TRBV27 and TRBJ2-1, with D perhaps given as TRBD1 or TRBD2 (5 bases each). The sequence derives from a human donor with multiple sclerosis. This CDR3 reads CASSLFFPGLGPHGSNEQFF. DNA for the CDR3: TGTGCCAGCAGTTTATTTTTCCCAGGATTGGGACCACATGGTTCCAATGAGCAGTTCTTC.